Below are 29 T cell receptor beta chains sequenced from a single sample in a study of blood T cell repertoires in COVID-19. Here immunoSEQ multiplex PCR was the method, and the copy in TCRdb shows in-frame clones only, minus some. This table has tens of thousands of clones, around 84% appearing once. Sequenced input: peripheral blood. Receptors originate from a man aged 55 to 70 with acute or convalescent COVID-19.

V usage is TRBV27 and J usage is TRBJ1-4; D is uncertain. The germline gives CDR1 MNHEY, CDR2 SMNVEV (reference sequence). The CDR3 runs to 15 residues. V lost 5 bases to trimming and J lost 8 bases, with 18 bases between them. The CDR3 protein is CASSRTPGGYEKLFF. The CDR3, as DNA: TGTGCCAGCAGTCGGACCCCGGGAGGGTACGAAAAACTGTTTTTT.

The chain employs TRBV24-1 and TRBJ1-5, with D unresolved. Trimming shortened V by 2 bases and J by 5 bases, and 9 bases separated the two germline ends. CDR1 and CDR2 (germline): KGHDR, SFDVKD. This CDR3 is built from 14 residues. The CDR3 DNA reads as TGTGCCACCAGTGATTCGGGGAGGGATCAGCCCCAGCATTTT. Protein sequence: CATSDSGRDQPQHF.

The rearrangement links TRBV28 to TRBJ1-5; D gene ambiguous. The V end lost 3 bases, the J end lost 3 bases, and 9 bases lay between the germline ends. Germline values: CDR1 MDHEN, CDR2 SYDVKM. CDR3 length: 14 amino acids. As DNA, the CDR3 is TGTGCCAGCAGTTTCGGGTTCTTCAATCAGCCCCAGCATTTT. This codes for CASSFGFFNQPQHF.

The V and J genes are TRBV19 and TRBJ1-6, with D hard to call. The CDR3 is made up of 12 amino acids. Germline V gene lookup returns CDR1 LNHDA and CDR2 SQIVND (reference sequence). The V end was cut by 6 bases, the J end by 7 bases, with 7 bases between. The CDR3 region is CASSTENSPLHF. CDR3 DNA: TGTGCCAGTAGCACAGAAAATTCACCCCTCCACTTT.

The V gene is TRBV19, the J gene TRBJ1-1, with 11 bases lining up with TRBD1. CDR1 and CDR2 from the germline V gene are LNHDA and SQIVND (reference sequence). The CDR3 totals 16 residues. With V trimmed by 6 bases and J by 3 bases, 9 bases remained unmatched. CDR3 in DNA: TGTGCCAGTAGAACCTCGGACAGGGGGCGGTACACTGAAGCTTTCTTT. Its protein product is CASRTSDRGRYTEAFF. Supplemented by reference TRBV19 and TRBJ1-1, the full variable domain reads DGGITQSPKYLFRKEGQNVTLSCEQNLNHDAMYWYRQDPGQGLRLIYYSQIVNDFQKGDIAEGYSVSREKKESFPLTVTSAQKNPTAFYLCASRTSDRGRYTEAFFGQGTRLTVV.

The J gene is TRBJ1-4, the V gene TRBV3-1 (or the pseudogene TRBV3-2); D is ambiguous. There are 14 residues in the CDR3. V lost 0 bases, J lost 7 bases, and 9 bases lay in between. CDR1 is LGHDT and CDR2 is YNNKEL in the germline V gene (reference sequence). The chain's CDR3 is CASSQDLYREKLFF. The CDR3 DNA reads TGTGCCAGCAGCCAAGATCTTTATCGTGAAAAACTGTTTTTT.

To note about this clone: At one boundary the junction diverges from the germline segment, which might be a read error. This chain joins TRBV24-1 and TRBJ2-7; TRBD1 aligns across 7 bases. CDR1 and CDR2 (germline): KGHDR, SFDVKD. This CDR3 has 11 residues. CDR3 sequence: CASQGVGACDF. CDR3 coding DNA: TGTGCCTCCCAGGGGGTGGGGGCCTGCGACTTC.

The V call is TRBV15, the J call TRBJ2-7; D call uncertain. This CDR3 spans 17 amino acids. The germline V gene encodes CDR1 LNHNV and CDR2 YYDKDF (reference sequence). The V gene lost 3 bases and the J gene lost 3 bases, with 21 bases spanning the gap. The CDR3 nucleotides are TGTGCCACCAGCAGGGGTCAGGTCCTAACCCAGGACTACGAGCAGTACTTC. Protein sequence: CATSRGQVLTQDYEQYF.

The sample holds a few counts of this clone. The DNA of the CDR3 is TGTGCCAGCTCGCAGCAGGGGAAGGATTCACCCCTCCACTTT. This translates into CASSQQGKDSPLHF. The V call is TRBV18, the J call TRBJ1-6; D may be TRBD1 (6 bases). Germline CDR1 KGHSH, CDR2 LQKENI. This CDR3 region has 14 residues. Trimming removed 6 bases at V and 8 bases at J, with 14 bases between.

The chain employs TRBV4-3 and TRBJ2-1; TRBD1 agrees at 8 bases. Trimming cost V 0 bases and J 5 bases; bases outside gene matches: 9. Germline values: CDR1 LGHNA, CDR2 YSLEER. CDR3 length: 17 residues. CDR3 sequence reads: CASSQDHVPDRDNEQFF. CDR3 nucleotide sequence: TGCGCCAGCAGCCAAGACCACGTTCCGGACAGGGACAATGAGCAGTTCTTC.

This rearrangement joins TRBV19 to TRBJ1-2; D unresolved. Germline V lookup: CDR1 LNHDA, CDR2 SQIVND (reference sequence). The CDR3 consists of 14 residues. V was clipped by 7 bases and J by 8 bases, with 20 bases between them. In nucleotides, the CDR3 is TGTGCCAGTACCCCCCGGGGTCCACGCGAGGGCTACACCTTC. It translates to CASTPRGPREGYTF.

Only one count was recorded for this clone. CDR3 protein: CASSLLAGSTYEQYF. The CDR3 coding sequence is TGCGCCAGCAGCTTGTTGGCAGGGTCAACCTACGAGCAGTACTTC. The chain is built from TRBV5-1 and TRBJ2-7; weak D call: TRBD1 (5 bases). The V and J ends lost 1 base and 2 bases respectively, with 13 bases between them. CDR3 length: 15 residues. Germline CDR1 reads SGHRS; CDR2 reads YFSETQ.

The table lists this clone with a few counts. The DNA of the CDR3 is TGTGCCAGCAGCCCCCGGGTAGCTATGAACACTGAAGCTTTCTTT. Translation gives CASSPRVAMNTEAFF. This rearrangement joins TRBV7-6 to TRBJ1-1; no reliable D call. V shed 5 bases and J shed 0 bases, with 13 bases lying between them. The CDR3 sequence is 15 residues long. Germline V gives CDR1 SGHVS, CDR2 FNYEAQ.

The rearrangement links TRBV29-1 to TRBJ1-1; 8 bases are shared with TRBD1. V lost 3 bases and J lost 13; bases outside the gene matches: 13. This CDR3 region has 13 residues. Looked up from germline, CDR1 is SQVTM and CDR2 is ANQGSEA. The CDR3 reads CSVDVDRGRPNFF. The CDR3 nucleotides are TGCAGCGTTGACGTAGACAGGGGTCGGCCAAATTTCTTT.

This chain uses TRBV30 with TRBJ2-5; TRBD1 matches at 8 bases. Germline CDR1 reads GTSNPN; CDR2 reads SVGIG (reference sequence). V shed 2 bases, J shed 2 bases, and the junction held 7 bases outside the gene matches. This CDR3 comprises 15 residues. This CDR3 reads CAWSTQGAFQETQYF. CDR3 nucleotides: TGTGCCTGGAGTACGCAGGGGGCGTTTCAAGAGACCCAGTACTTC.

This chain joins TRBV7-9 and TRBJ2-5; a possible D gene is TRBD1 (5 bases). The germline V gene has CDR1 SEHNR and CDR2 FQNEAQ (reference sequence). The V end lost 4 bases, the J end lost 4 bases, and 13 bases lay between the germline ends. The CDR3 covers 14 residues. The CDR3 DNA sequence: TGTGCCAGCAGCTCCTCCGGGCAGGGAGAGACCCAGTACTTC. It translates to CASSSSGQGETQYF. The whole variable domain, remainder taken from reference TRBV7-9 and TRBJ2-5, is DTGVSQNPRHKITKRGQNVTFRCDPISEHNRLYWYRQTLGQGPEFLTYFQNEAQLEKSRLLSDRFSAERPKGSFSTLEIQRTEQGDSAMYLCASSSSGQGETQYFGPGTRLLVL.

About this clone itself: The junction shows a germline mismatch at one end, possibly a read error. The same CDR3 is also encoded by other DNA sequences in this sample. The genes are TRBV28 and TRBJ1-1; 12 bases fit TRBD1. In germline, CDR1 is MDHEN, CDR2 SYDVKM. CDR3 size: 17 residues. CDR3 DNA sequence: TGTGCTAGCATCGCCGGAGGGACAGGGGGCTTCGTTACTGAAGCTTTCTTT. Translating gives CASIAGGTGGFVTEAFF.

The chain couples TRBV27 to TRBJ1-2; 10 bases map to TRBD1. The germline CDR1 and CDR2 sequences are MNHEY and SMNVEV (reference sequence). This CDR3 contains 15 residues. V gave up 6 bases and J gave up 5 bases; unmatched junction bases: 9. CDR3 bases: TGTGCCAGCAGAACCGTTGGGACAGGGGTATATGGCTACACCTTC. Protein product: CASRTVGTGVYGYTF.

V gene TRBV19 combines with J gene TRBJ2-1; 9 bases agree with TRBD1. V was clipped by 8 bases and J by 4 bases; unmatched bases: 3. There are 13 residues in the CDR3. CDR1 and CDR2 (germline): LNHDA, SQIVND (reference sequence). CDR3 sequence (DNA): TGTGCCAGTCGGGGACAGGGTTACAATGAGCAGTTCTTC. This encodes CASRGQGYNEQFF.

The rearrangement uses TRBV11-1 and TRBJ2-7; 8 bases map to TRBD1. Germline values: CDR1 SGHAT, CDR2 FQDESV (reference sequence). Trimming removed 5 bases from V and 5 bases from J; junction bases left unmatched: 14. This CDR3 is 16 amino acids long. CDR3 in DNA: TGTGCCAGCAGCCTCTCGCGCTTTGACAGGGGAAACGAGCAGTACTTC. It is translated as CASSLSRFDRGNEQYF. Full variable domain (missing parts from reference TRBV11-1 and TRBJ2-7): EAEVAQSPRYKITEKSQAVAFWCDPISGHATLYWYRQILGQGPELLVQFQDESVVDDSQLPKDRFSAERLKGVDSTLKIQPAELGDSAMYLCASSLSRFDRGNEQYFGPGTRLTVT.

The chain joins TRBV6-1 to TRBJ1-2; D is unclear. This CDR3 region has 14 residues. Trimming shortened V by 3 bases and J by 5 bases, and 13 bases separated the two germline ends. Germline V gene data show CDR1 as MNHNS and CDR2 as SASEGT. CDR3 in amino acids: CASSDLQALYGYTF. CDR3 nucleotide sequence: TGTGCCAGCAGTGACCTCCAGGCGTTATATGGCTACACCTTC.

CDR3 nucleotides: TGTGCCAGCAGTTTATCGGGGGAGGGATGGAGCAGGCTGTTTTTT. Encoded protein: CASSLSGEGWSRLFF. The V gene is TRBV27, the J gene TRBJ1-4; D possibly corresponds to TRBD1 (5 bases). Trimming shortened V by 0 bases and J by 14 bases, and 19 bases separated the two germline ends. The germline CDR1 and CDR2 sequences are MNHEY and SMNVEV (reference sequence). This CDR3 spans 15 amino acids.

The V call is TRBV15, the J call TRBJ1-5; D is unclear. Germline loops: CDR1 LNHNV, CDR2 YYDKDF (reference sequence). The CDR3 runs 14 residues. The germline V and J ends were trimmed by 0 bases and 7 bases, with 10 bases remaining between them. As DNA, the CDR3 is TGTGCCACCAGCAGAGACGCGTTAAAACAGCCCCAGCATTTT. This encodes CATSRDALKQPQHF.

The chain couples TRBV3-1 (or the pseudogene TRBV3-2) to TRBJ1-4; D remains ambiguous. V lost 0 bases to trimming and J lost 12 bases, with 11 bases between them. CDR1 is LGHDT and CDR2 is YNNKEL in the germline V gene (reference sequence). This CDR3 is built from 13 residues. This chain's CDR3 is CASSQDPKGELFF. For the CDR3, the DNA is TGTGCCAGCAGCCAAGACCCCAAAGGAGAACTGTTTTTT.

The chain carries TRBV18 and TRBJ2-1, with D tentatively TRBD2 (5 bases). CDR1 is KGHSH, CDR2 LQKENI, per germline. Trimming took 6 bases from V and 4 from J, leaving 10 bases between them. CDR3 length: 13 amino acids. The CDR3 sequence: CASSLDFYNEQFF. In DNA form, the CDR3 reads TGTGCCAGCTCGTTGGACTTTTACAATGAGCAGTTCTTC.

This clone appeared once. This chain connects TRBV6-5 to TRBJ1-1, with D perhaps TRBD1 (6 bases). This CDR3 has 13 residues. Germline lookup yields CDR1 MNHEY and CDR2 SVGAGI. Trimming pared 7 bases from V and 11 bases from J, leaving 20 bases between. This CDR3 reads CASTPQGTYRAFF. Written as DNA, the CDR3 is TGTGCCAGCACCCCCCAAGGGACATACCGGGCTTTCTTT.

The chain combines TRBV6-2 or TRBV6-3 with TRBJ1-5, with 8 bases lining up with TRBD1. In germline, CDR1 is MNHEY, CDR2 SVGEGT. V was clipped by 2 bases and J by 0 bases; unmatched bases: 12. The CDR3 loop spans 19 amino acids. The CDR3 is CASSYRPGTGHNSNQPQHF. In DNA form, the CDR3 reads TGTGCCAGCAGTTACCGGCCTGGGACAGGACACAATAGCAATCAGCCCCAGCATTTT.

The V gene is TRBV15, the J gene TRBJ1-6; D not resolved. V was shortened by 0 bases and J by 2 bases, with 8 bases between the two germline ends. This CDR3 is built from 16 residues. Germline loops: CDR1 LNHNV, CDR2 YYDKDF (reference sequence). The CDR3, as DNA: TGTGCCACCAGCAGAGATGGAGCAGCCTATAATTCACCCCTCCACTTT. Amino acids: CATSRDGAAYNSPLHF.

The rearrangement joins TRBV2 to TRBJ2-7, with D possibly TRBD2 on 5 matching bases. The germline V and J ends were trimmed by 2 bases and 7 bases, with 9 bases remaining between them. CDR1 is SNHLY, CDR2 FYNNEI, per germline. CDR3 length: 12 residues. The CDR3 sequence: CASSESRGEQYF. The DNA for the CDR3 is TGTGCCAGCAGTGAATCCAGAGGGGAGCAGTACTTC.